The 25 T cell receptor beta chains below all came from one sample that was sequenced in a study of T-cell memory formation after mild COVID-19. Via MiXCR, TCRdb re-called the 5' RACE reads, giving one row per CDR3 protein. The sample holds 25,000 to 35,000 distinct CDR3 sequences; about 7.4% are singletons and the top ten take 13% to 15%. What was sequenced was PBMCs or a T cell subset sorted from them (not recorded which). These receptors were collected from an adult woman who had mild COVID-19 (a few samples of this study predate the infection). Cell type and time point are not known.

The table lists this clonotype with many counts. CDR3 nucleotide sequence: TGTGCCAGCAGTAGGCGGGAGGTAGTCGATGAGCAGTTCTTC. This encodes CASSRREVVDEQFF. J is TRBJ2-1 and V is TRBV6-5, with 8 positions matching TRBD2. Unmatched junction bases numbered 8, after V lost 5 bases and J lost 8 bases. The germline gives CDR1 MNHEY, CDR2 SVGAGI. The CDR3 sequence is 14 residues long.

This clonotype has ten or more counts. The gene calls are TRBV20-1 and TRBJ2-3; 9 bases are a match to TRBD1. The CDR3 totals 15 residues. In germline, CDR1 is DFQATT, CDR2 SNEGSKA (reference sequence). V shed 6 bases and J 2 bases; nucleotides not matched to a gene: 9. CDR3 coding DNA: TGCAGTGCCCTCCCGGACAGGGGCTCCACAGATACGCAGTATTTT. Its protein product is CSALPDRGSTDTQYF.

This clonotype showed up many times. This chain links TRBV24-1 with TRBJ1-5; 9 bases align to TRBD1. Germline CDR1 and CDR2: KGHDR and SFDVKD. The CDR3 has 14 residues. V lost 5 bases and J lost 5; bases outside the gene matches: 3. The CDR3 DNA sequence: TGTGCCACCAGTGGGGGACAGGGCTATCAGCCCCAGCATTTT. Translating gives CATSGGQGYQPQHF.

The sample holds many counts of this clonotype. V gene TRBV6-2 or TRBV6-3 combines with J gene TRBJ2-1; 13 bases map to TRBD2. Per germline, CDR1 MNHEY and CDR2 SVGEGT. The CDR3 is made up of 16 amino acids. After removal of 4 bases from V and 11 bases from J, the junction contained 11 bases not matched to a gene. CDR3 bases: TGTGCCAGCAGTTCTCATGGGACTAGCGGGGCATATAAGCAGTTCTTC. It translates to CASSSHGTSGAYKQFF.

This clonotype has more than one count but fewer than ten. This chain joins TRBV20-1 and TRBJ2-7; D possibly corresponds to TRBD1 (6 bases). V was trimmed by 6 bases and J by 5 bases, leaving 20 bases between them. CDR3 length: 14 amino acids. The germline V gene encodes CDR1 DFQATT and CDR2 SNEGSKA (reference sequence). The CDR3 region is CSAGHRAGADEQYF. CDR3 bases: TGCAGTGCCGGCCACAGGGCCGGAGCCGACGAGCAGTACTTC.

This clonotype was counted ten times or more. V and J are TRBV5-1 and TRBJ2-5; either TRBD1 or TRBD2 may fit D (6 bases each). CDR1 is SGHRS and CDR2 is YFSETQ in the germline V gene. V gave up 5 bases and J gave up 5 bases, with 22 bases separating them. The CDR3 length is 16 residues. CDR3 sequence (DNA): TGCGCCAGCAGTCGGGGGTCAGGGGCGTTTCGGGAGACCCAGTACTTC. As protein: CASSRGSGAFRETQYF.

By sample share, this clonotype is medium-sized. V gene TRBV5-4 combines with J gene TRBJ1-2; TRBD1 might be the D (5 bases). The CDR3 sequence is 14 residues long. The germline V gene has CDR1 SGHNT and CDR2 YYREEE (reference sequence). V dropped 0 bases and J dropped 6 bases, with 12 bases sitting between them. The CDR3 DNA reads TGTGCCAGCAGCTTGGGCCAGGGAGGGAATGGCTACACCTTC. Its translation is CASSLGQGGNGYTF.

This clonotype was seen many times. The genes are TRBV7-8 and TRBJ2-5, with TRBD2 identical over 7 bases. The J segment lost 4 bases and the V segment lost 5 bases, leaving 7 bases of the junction unmatched. CDR3 length equals 14 residues. The germline CDR1 and CDR2 sequences are SGHVS and FQNEAQ. This CDR3 is CASSPRGGRETQYF. CDR3 DNA: TGTGCCAGCAGCCCTCGCGGGGGACGAGAGACCCAGTACTTC. Variable domain in full (rest from reference TRBV7-8 and TRBJ2-5): GAGVSQSPRYKVAKRGQDVALRCDPISGHVSLFWYQQALGQGPEFLTYFQNEAQLDKSGLPSDRFFAERPEGSVSTLKIQRTQQEDSAVYLCASSPRGGRETQYFGPGTRLLVL.

This clonotype rates as large. The genes are TRBV7-9 and TRBJ1-2, with D maybe TRBD1 (6 bases). In germline, CDR1 is SEHNR, CDR2 FQNEAQ (reference sequence). The CDR3 contains 14 residues. The V end was cut by 5 bases, the J end by 6 bases, with 16 bases between. DNA of the CDR3: TGTGCCAGCAGCCTCACAGGGCTAAGGGATGGCTACACCTTC. Translating it yields CASSLTGLRDGYTF.

This clonotype was seen only a few times. The V call is TRBV11-3, the J call TRBJ2-5, with D tentatively TRBD2 (5 bases). Germline CDR1 reads SGHNT; CDR2 reads YENEEA. CDR3 size: 14 residues. V lost 5 bases and J lost 5, with 15 bases in between. CDR3 amino acids: CASSPIGGLETQYF. The CDR3 coding sequence is TGTGCCAGCAGCCCGATCGGCGGACTCGAGACCCAGTACTTC.

The table lists this clonotype with many counts. The chain combines TRBV19 with TRBJ1-1; 8 nucleotides match TRBD1. CDR3 size: 15 residues. The V gene end was trimmed by 5 bases and the J gene end by 1 base; junction bases not matched to a gene: 6. In germline, CDR1 is LNHDA, CDR2 SQIVND (reference sequence). DNA for the CDR3: TGTGCCAGTAGTGGTGGACAGGGCAGGAACACTGAAGCTTTCTTT. This sequence encodes CASSGGQGRNTEAFF.

This sequence joins TRBV6-2 or TRBV6-3 and TRBJ2-3; 9 bases map to TRBD2. The ends lost 6 bases at V and 5 bases at J; junction bases unmatched: 6. CDR3 length: 14 residues. The germline CDR1 and CDR2 sequences are MNHEY and SVGEGT. CDR3 protein: CASRRTSVGDTQYF. The CDR3 DNA follows: TGTGCCAGCAGAAGGACTAGCGTTGGAGATACGCAGTATTTT.

This clonotype showed up many times. V usage is TRBV20-1 and J usage is TRBJ2-3; 9 bases match TRBD2. The CDR3 is 19 amino acids. V was clipped by 0 bases and J by 4 bases; unmatched bases: 17. Germline values: CDR1 DFQATT, CDR2 SNEGSKA (reference sequence). The CDR3 coding sequence is TGCAGTGCTAGAGATTTCGAGCGGGGGGCCTCGACATCTTCAGATACGCAGTATTTT. This gives the protein CSARDFERGASTSSDTQYF.

This clonotype was found many times. For the CDR3, the DNA is TGTGCCAGCAGCTTGGAGGTCAGGGATACGCAGTATTTT. It specifies CASSLEVRDTQYF. The V and J genes are TRBV5-5 and TRBJ2-3, with unresolved D. This CDR3 comprises 13 residues. V lost 0 bases to trimming and J lost 6 bases, with 8 bases between them. The V gene's germline CDR1 is SGHKS and CDR2 YYEKEE (reference sequence).

The rearrangement links TRBV20-1 to TRBJ2-3, with 9 bases fitting TRBD2. Germline-derived CDR1 and CDR2 are DFQATT and SNEGSKA (reference sequence). The CDR3 loop spans 15 amino acids. V shed 0 bases and J 0 bases; nucleotides not matched to a gene: 1. The CDR3 coding sequence is TGCAGTGCTAGAGATCTAGCGGGGAGCACAGATACGCAGTATTTT. Translating it yields CSARDLAGSTDTQYF.

This clonotype was counted ten times or more. The chain is built from TRBV7-3 and TRBJ2-6; tentative D call: TRBD2 (6 bases). The CDR3 consists of 15 residues. Per the germline V gene, CDR1 is SGHTA and CDR2 is FQGTGA. V lost 5 bases and J lost 4, with 12 bases in between. CDR3 sequence: CASSRGLPGANVLTF. The CDR3 DNA is TGTGCCAGCAGCCGGGGACTTCCGGGGGCCAACGTCCTGACTTTC.

This clonotype was detected ten times or more. The chain is built from TRBV12-3 or TRBV12-4 and TRBJ2-4, with 8 bases lining up with TRBD2. The CDR3 spans 15 residues. Trimming at V came to 3 bases and at J to 3 bases, leaving 4 bases not matched to a gene. The CDR3 loop is CASSFGRGNKNIQYF. CDR3 DNA: TGTGCCAGCAGTTTCGGGAGGGGAAACAAAAACATTCAGTACTTC.

In its sample, this clonotype was seen many times. V and J are TRBV5-6 and TRBJ2-7; 7 bases fit TRBD2. The CDR3 consists of 17 residues. Unmatched junction bases numbered 17, after V lost 3 bases and J lost 5 bases. Germline values: CDR1 SGHDT, CDR2 YYEEEE. CDR3 DNA sequence: TGTGCCAGCAGCTGGATGACTAAGCGGAGGCGGGGGAACGAGCAGTACTTC. This encodes CASSWMTKRRRGNEQYF.

The genes are TRBV12-3 or TRBV12-4 and TRBJ2-5; 7 nucleotides align to TRBD1. V gave up 5 bases and J gave up 5 bases; unmatched junction bases: 14. This CDR3 is built from 16 residues. CDR3 region: CASSMGDYRGQETQYF. CDR3 coding DNA: TGTGCCAGCAGTATGGGGGATTACAGGGGTCAGGAGACCCAGTACTTC.

This clonotype came up many times. The chain joins TRBV12-3 or TRBV12-4 to TRBJ2-7, with TRBD1 matching 7 bases. The CDR3 is 14 residues long. After removal of 4 bases from V and 3 bases from J, the junction contained 6 bases not matched to a gene. CDR3 nucleotide sequence: TGTGCCAGCAGTTACGCCGGGACAGACTACGAGCAGTACTTC. It yields the protein CASSYAGTDYEQYF.

Ten or more counts support this clonotype. The chain employs TRBV28 and TRBJ2-7; D is perhaps TRBD2 (5 bases). The CDR3 length is 14 residues. Trimming took off 8 bases at V and 3 bases at J, with 17 bases between the two ends. Germline V lookup: CDR1 MDHEN, CDR2 SYDVKM. This CDR3 is CASVTRGTGYEQYF. CDR3 in DNA: TGTGCCAGCGTGACCCGGGGAACGGGCTACGAGCAGTACTTC.

This clonotype was seen at least ten times. V and J are TRBV6-1 and TRBJ2-3; D possibly uses TRBD1 or TRBD2 (5 bases each). The V and J ends lost 6 bases and 1 base respectively, with 14 bases between them. In germline, CDR1 is MNHNS, CDR2 SASEGT. The CDR3 length is 15 residues. CDR3 loop: CASRPPGRRTDTQYF. The CDR3 DNA sequence: TGTGCCAGCAGGCCCCCGGGACGTCGCACAGATACGCAGTATTTT.

This clonotype was recorded at least ten times. CDR3 amino acids: CASSSLRQGIENEQFF. CDR3 nucleotides: TGTGCCAGCAGCTCACTTCGACAGGGTATTGAGAATGAGCAGTTCTTC. V and J are TRBV7-9 and TRBJ2-1; 7 nucleotides agree with TRBD1. The CDR3 is 16 residues long. Germline trimming cut 4 bases from V and 7 bases from J; bases unmatched to any gene: 13. The germline V gene has CDR1 SEHNR and CDR2 FQNEAQ (reference sequence).

Ten or more counts support this clonotype. This CDR3 is CASSLTGQGNEQYF. The CDR3 bases are TGTGCCAGCAGCTTAACGGGACAGGGCAACGAGCAGTACTTC. The chain joins TRBV5-6 to TRBJ2-7; 9 bases are a match to TRBD1. Germline CDR1 reads SGHDT; CDR2 reads YYEEEE. The CDR3 contains 14 residues. Trimming cost V 2 bases and J 5 bases; bases outside gene matches: 5.

This clonotype is classed as medium-sized (0.01 to 0.1%). This chain joins TRBV5-1 and TRBJ2-1, with D perhaps matching TRBD1 or TRBD2 (5 bases each). Germline V gene lookup returns CDR1 SGHRS and CDR2 YFSETQ. V shed 0 bases and J shed 2 bases, with 6 bases lying between them. The CDR3 has 14 residues. The CDR3, as DNA: TGCGCCAGCAGCTTGGAGGGACCCTACAATGAGCAGTTCTTC. Translating gives CASSLEGPYNEQFF. The whole variable domain, filled in from reference TRBV5-1 and TRBJ2-1, reads KAGVTQTPRYLIKTRGQQVTLSCSPISGHRSVSWYQQTPGQGLQFLFEYFSETQRNKGNFPGRFSGRQFSNSRSEMNVSTLELGDSALYLCASSLEGPYNEQFFGPGTRLTVL.